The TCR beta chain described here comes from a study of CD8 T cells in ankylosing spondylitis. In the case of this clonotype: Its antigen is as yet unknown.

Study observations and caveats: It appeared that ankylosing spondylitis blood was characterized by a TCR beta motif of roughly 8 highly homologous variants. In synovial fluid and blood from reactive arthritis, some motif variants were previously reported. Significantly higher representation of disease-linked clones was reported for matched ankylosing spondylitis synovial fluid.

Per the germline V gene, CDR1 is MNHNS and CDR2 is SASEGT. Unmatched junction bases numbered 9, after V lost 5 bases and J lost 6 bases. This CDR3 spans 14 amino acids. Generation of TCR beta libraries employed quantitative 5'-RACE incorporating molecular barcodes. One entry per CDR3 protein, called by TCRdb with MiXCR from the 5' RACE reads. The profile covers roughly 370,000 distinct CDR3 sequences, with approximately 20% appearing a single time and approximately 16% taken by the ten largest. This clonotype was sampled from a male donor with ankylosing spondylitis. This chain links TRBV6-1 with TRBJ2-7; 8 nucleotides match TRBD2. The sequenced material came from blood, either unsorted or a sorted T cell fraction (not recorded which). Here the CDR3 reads CASSPPSGSGEQYF. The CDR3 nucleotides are TGTGCCAGCAGTCCCCCAAGCGGGAGCGGCGAGCAGTACTTC.